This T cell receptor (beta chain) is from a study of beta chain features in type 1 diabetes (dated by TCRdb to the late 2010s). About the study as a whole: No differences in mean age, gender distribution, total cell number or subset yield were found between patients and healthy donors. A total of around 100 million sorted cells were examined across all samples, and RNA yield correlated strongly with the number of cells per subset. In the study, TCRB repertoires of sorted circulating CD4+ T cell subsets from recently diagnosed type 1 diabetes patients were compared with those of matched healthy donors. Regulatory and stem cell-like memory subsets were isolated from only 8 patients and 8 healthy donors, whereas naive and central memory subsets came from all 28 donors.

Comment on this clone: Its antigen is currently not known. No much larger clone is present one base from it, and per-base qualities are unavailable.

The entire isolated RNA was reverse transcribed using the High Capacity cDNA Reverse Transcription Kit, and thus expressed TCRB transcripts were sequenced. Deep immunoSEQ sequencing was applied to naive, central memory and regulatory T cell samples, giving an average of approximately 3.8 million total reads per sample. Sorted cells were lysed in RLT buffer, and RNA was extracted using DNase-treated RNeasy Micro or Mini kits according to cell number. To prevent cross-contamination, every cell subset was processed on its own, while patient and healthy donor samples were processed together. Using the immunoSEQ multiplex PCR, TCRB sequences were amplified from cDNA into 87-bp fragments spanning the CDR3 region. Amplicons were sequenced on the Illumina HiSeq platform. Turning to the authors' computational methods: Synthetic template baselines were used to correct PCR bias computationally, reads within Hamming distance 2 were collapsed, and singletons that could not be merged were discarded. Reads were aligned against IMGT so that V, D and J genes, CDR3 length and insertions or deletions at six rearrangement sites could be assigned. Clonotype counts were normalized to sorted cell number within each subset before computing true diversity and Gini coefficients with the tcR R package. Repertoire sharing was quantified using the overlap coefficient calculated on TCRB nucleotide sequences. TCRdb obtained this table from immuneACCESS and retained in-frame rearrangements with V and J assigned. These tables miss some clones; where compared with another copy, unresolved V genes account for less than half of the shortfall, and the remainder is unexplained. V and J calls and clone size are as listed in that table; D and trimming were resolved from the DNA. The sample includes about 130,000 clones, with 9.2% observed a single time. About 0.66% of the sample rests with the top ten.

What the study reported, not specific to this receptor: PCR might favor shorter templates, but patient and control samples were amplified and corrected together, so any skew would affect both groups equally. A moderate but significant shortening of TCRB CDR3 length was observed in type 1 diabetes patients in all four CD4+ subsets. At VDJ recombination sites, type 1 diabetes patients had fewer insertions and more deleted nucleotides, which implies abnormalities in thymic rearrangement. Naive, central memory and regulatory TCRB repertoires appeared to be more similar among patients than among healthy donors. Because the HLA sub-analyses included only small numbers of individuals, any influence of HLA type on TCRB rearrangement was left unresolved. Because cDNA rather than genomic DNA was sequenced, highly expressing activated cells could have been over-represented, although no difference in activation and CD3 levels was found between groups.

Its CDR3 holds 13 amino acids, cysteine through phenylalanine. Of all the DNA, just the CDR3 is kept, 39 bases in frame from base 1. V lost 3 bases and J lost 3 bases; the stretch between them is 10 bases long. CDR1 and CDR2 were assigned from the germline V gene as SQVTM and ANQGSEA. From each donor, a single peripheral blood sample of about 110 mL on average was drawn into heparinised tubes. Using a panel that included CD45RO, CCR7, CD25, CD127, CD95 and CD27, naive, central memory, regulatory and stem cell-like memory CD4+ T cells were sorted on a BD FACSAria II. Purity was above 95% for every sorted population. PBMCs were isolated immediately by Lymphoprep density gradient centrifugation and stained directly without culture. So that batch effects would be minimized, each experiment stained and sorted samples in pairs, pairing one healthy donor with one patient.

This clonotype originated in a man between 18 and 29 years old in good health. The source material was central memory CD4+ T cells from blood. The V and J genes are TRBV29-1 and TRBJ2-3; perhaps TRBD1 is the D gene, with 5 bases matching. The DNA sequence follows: TGCAGCGTTGAGCTACCAGGGACAGATACGCAGTATTTT. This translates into CSVELPGTDTQYF.